This T cell receptor beta chain was found in a study of blood T cell repertoires in COVID-19. CDR1 is KGHSH, CDR2 LQKENI, per germline. With 6 bases removed from V and 7 bases from J, the gap between germline ends came to 15 bases. This CDR3 comprises 14 residues. To note about this clone: Other DNA sequences in the same sample also yield this CDR3.

The data were produced by immunoSEQ multiplex PCR, yet TCRdb's version contains in-frame clones alone and is incomplete. The data contain around 300,000 clones, approximately 87% of them singletons. The source material was PBMCs or T cells enriched from blood (not recorded which). The V call is TRBV18, the J call TRBJ1-4, with D perhaps matching TRBD1 (5 bases). The TCR originated in a woman in her twenties or thirties who had recovered from COVID-19. The CDR3 DNA reads as TGTGCCAGCTCGCCGGGGACTGGTGGTGAAAAACTGTTTTTT. Amino acids: CASSPGTGGEKLFF. Based on the CDR3 plus reference TRBV18 and TRBJ1-4, the full variable domain is NAGVMQNPRHLVRRRGQEARLRCSPMKGHSHVYWYRQLPEEGLKFMVYLQKENIIDESGMPKERFSAEFPKEGPSILRIQQVVRGDSAAYFCASSPGTGGEKLFFGSGTQLSVL.